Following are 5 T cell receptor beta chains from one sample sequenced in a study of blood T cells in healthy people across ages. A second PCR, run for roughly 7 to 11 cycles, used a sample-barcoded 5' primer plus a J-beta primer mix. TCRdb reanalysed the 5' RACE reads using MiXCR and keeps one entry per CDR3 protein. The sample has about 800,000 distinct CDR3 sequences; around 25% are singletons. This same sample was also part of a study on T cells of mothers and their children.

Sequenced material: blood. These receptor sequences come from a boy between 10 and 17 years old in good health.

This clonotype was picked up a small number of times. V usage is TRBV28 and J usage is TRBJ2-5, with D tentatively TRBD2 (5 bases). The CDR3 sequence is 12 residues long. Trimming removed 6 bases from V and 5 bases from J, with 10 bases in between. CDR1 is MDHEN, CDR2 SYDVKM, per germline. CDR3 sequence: CASRDYLETQYF. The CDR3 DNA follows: TGTGCCAGCAGAGACTATTTGGAGACCCAGTACTTC.

As DNA, the CDR3 is TGTGCCAGCAGTTACCGCGACAGCATACCAACTAATGAAAAACTGTTTTTT. As protein: CASSYRDSIPTNEKLFF. This sequence joins TRBV6-6 and TRBJ1-4; the D gene is possibly TRBD1 (5 bases). With 2 bases removed from V and 0 bases from J, the gap between germline ends came to 13 bases. This CDR3 has 17 amino acids. Germline CDR1 is MNHNY and CDR2 is SVGAGI (reference sequence).

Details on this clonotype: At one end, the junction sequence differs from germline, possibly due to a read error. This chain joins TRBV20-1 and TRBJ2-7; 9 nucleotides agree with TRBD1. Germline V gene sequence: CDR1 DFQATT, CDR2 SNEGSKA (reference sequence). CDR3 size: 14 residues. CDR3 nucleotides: TGCAGTGTTAGACCGGGACAGGGTTATTACGAGCAGTACTTC. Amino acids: CSVRPGQGYYEQYF.

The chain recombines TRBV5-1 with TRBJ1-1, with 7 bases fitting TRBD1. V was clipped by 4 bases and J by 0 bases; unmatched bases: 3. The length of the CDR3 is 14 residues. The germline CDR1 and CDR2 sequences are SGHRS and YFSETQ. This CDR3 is CASSAGGLNTEAFF. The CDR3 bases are TGCGCCAGCAGCGCAGGGGGATTGAACACTGAAGCTTTCTTT.

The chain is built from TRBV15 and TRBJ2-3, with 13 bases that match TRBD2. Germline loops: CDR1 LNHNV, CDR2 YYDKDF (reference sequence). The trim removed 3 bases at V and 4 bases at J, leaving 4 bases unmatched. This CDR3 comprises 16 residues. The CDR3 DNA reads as TGTGCCACCAGCAGGAGGACTAGCGGGAGATCAGATACGCAGTATTTT. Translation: CATSRRTSGRSDTQYF.